This T cell receptor beta chain was recovered during a study of blood T cell repertoires in COVID-19. The data were produced by immunoSEQ multiplex PCR, yet TCRdb's version contains in-frame clones alone and is incomplete. The sample has around 620,000 clones; approximately 90% are singletons. Germline V lookup: CDR1 SEHNR, CDR2 FQNEAQ (reference sequence). With 1 base removed from V and 6 bases from J, the gap between germline ends came to 7 bases. The CDR3 runs to 13 residues. Sequencing was carried out using peripheral blood. V and J are TRBV7-9 and TRBJ1-5, with D uncertain. The sequence came from a woman between 18 and 29 years old with acute or convalescent COVID-19. Here the CDR3 DNA reads TGTGCCAGCAGCTTAGGAGGGAGTCAGCCCCAGCATTTT. It yields the protein CASSLGGSQPQHF.